Listed here is a single TCR beta chain. In the original analysis: Amplification of reference gene primers was used by the study to estimate nucleated cell counts. Generated by immunoSEQ multiplex PCR, the TCRdb table keeps only in-frame clones and is missing some. V, J and clone size derive from that table, while D and trimming were established from the DNA sequence. Of 65,000 to 85,000 clones listed, 70% to 90% were seen once; the top ten hold about 6%. Recruited during active infection, patients (from Seattle) were subsequently followed longitudinally. V was pared by 2 bases and J by 1 base, with 3 bases of the junction left unmatched. The germline CDR1 and CDR2 sequences are ENHRY and SYGVKD. This CDR3 spans 15 amino acids. This specimen belongs to a study of blood T cell repertoires in COVID-19. At the level of the study: The study drew acute and convalescent COVID-19 samples from the United States, Italy and Spain. T cells, B-cell-depleted T cells, or PBMCs supplied cDNA or gDNA.

Input material: peripheral blood. The receptor comes from an older man with COVID-19, enrolled during active disease. V gene TRBV10-3 combines with J gene TRBJ2-3; 7 bases are shared with TRBD2. CDR3 DNA: TGTGCCATCAGTGAGAAGGCGGGGGGCACAGATACGCAGTATTTT. It translates to CAISEKAGGTDTQYF.